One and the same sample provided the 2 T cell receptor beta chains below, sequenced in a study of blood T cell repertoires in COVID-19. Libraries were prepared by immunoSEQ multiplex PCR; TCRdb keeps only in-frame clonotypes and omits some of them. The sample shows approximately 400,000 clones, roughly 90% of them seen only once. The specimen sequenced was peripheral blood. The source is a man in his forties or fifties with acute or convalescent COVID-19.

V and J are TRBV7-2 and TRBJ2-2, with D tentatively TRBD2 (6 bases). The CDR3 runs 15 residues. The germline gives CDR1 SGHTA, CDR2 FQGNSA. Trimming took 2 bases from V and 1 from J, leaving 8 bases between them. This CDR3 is CASSLYGRNTGELFF. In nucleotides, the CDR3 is TGTGCCAGCAGCTTATACGGGAGGAACACCGGGGAGCTGTTTTTT. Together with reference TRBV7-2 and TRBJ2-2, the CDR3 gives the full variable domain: GAGVSQSPSNKVTEKGKDVELRCDPISGHTALYWYRQSLGQGLEFLIYFQGNSAPDKSGLPSDRFSAERTGGSVSTLTIQRTQQEDSAVYLCASSLYGRNTGELFFGEGSRLTVL.

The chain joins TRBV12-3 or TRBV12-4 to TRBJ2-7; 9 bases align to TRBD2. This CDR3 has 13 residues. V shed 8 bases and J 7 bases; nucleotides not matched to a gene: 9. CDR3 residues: CASLAGLGREQYF. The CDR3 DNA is TGTGCCAGCCTAGCGGGATTAGGGAGGGAGCAGTACTTC.